This T cell receptor (beta chain) was recovered during a study of metastatic and nonmetastatic thyroid tumors. TCRdb re-analyzed the PCR reads through MiXCR. The table includes some 23,000 clones, roughly 11% detected once. The entire patient cohort was treatment-naive prior to thyroid surgery. Study outcomes and limitations: Within blood and tumor, benign nodules reportedly had significantly lower TCR beta diversity than malignant thyroid tumors did.

This clone has at least ten counts. Its matching antigen is unknown. Sequencing was carried out using blood. The sequence was obtained from a female donor with papillary thyroid cancer or a benign thyroid nodule (not recorded which). Some clones in this sample may be carry-over from other donors' samples.

The chain's CDR3 is CASSPDRQGSIYEQYF. The CDR3 DNA sequence: TGCGCCAGCAGCCCGGACCGACAGGGCTCAATCTACGAGCAGTACTTC. This chain connects TRBV4-1 to TRBJ2-7; 7 bases map to TRBD1. V dropped 4 bases and J dropped 3; count of bases not matched to a gene: 12. The germline V gene encodes CDR1 MGHRA and CDR2 YSYEKL. The CDR3 is 16 amino acids.